The 21 T cell receptor beta chains in this list originate from one sample, sequenced in a study of CD8+ T cells in alopecia areata. Those with alopecia areata gave lesional scalp punch biopsies and peripheral blood. Reverse transcription of extracted RNA yielded cDNA, which provided the sequencing template. Method: immunoSEQ multiplex PCR; TCRdb's copy keeps in-frame clones and lacks some. Here the sample spans about 12,000 clones, under 65% being singletons. Source material: skin. Receptors originate from a human donor with alopecia areata.

By proportion, this clone is large. V and J are TRBV28 and TRBJ1-2; 7 positions agree with TRBD1. The V gene's germline CDR1 is MDHEN and CDR2 SYDVKM. The CDR3 has 14 amino acids. Unmatched junction bases numbered 9, after V lost 7 bases and J lost 4 bases. This CDR3 reads CASTAGDRLYGYTF. CDR3 in DNA: TGTGCCAGCACCGCCGGGGACAGACTCTATGGCTACACCTTC.

CDR3 residues: CASSLKGGPYEQYF. The CDR3, as DNA: TGTGCCAGCAGCTTAAAAGGTGGCCCCTACGAGCAGTACTTC. This chain links TRBV7-2 with TRBJ2-7; D remains ambiguous. The CDR3 sequence is 14 residues long. Germline CDR1 is SGHTA and CDR2 is FQGNSA. Trimming took 2 bases from V and 2 from J, leaving 10 bases between them.

A note on this clone: Relative to the germline gene, one junction end is altered; a read error may explain this. The chain has TRBV4-3 and TRBJ2-7; 8 bases are shared with TRBD1. CDR1 LGHNA and CDR2 YSLEER come from the germline V gene. This CDR3 contains 13 residues. The CDR3, as DNA: TGCGCCAGCAGCCAAGGTAAGGGCAGGGGGCGTCACTTC. This encodes CASSQGKGRGRHF.

The chain is built from TRBV6-5 and TRBJ1-5; no firm D call. The CDR3 extends over 13 amino acids. Germline lookup yields CDR1 MNHEY and CDR2 SVGAGI. The V gene lost 6 bases and the J gene lost 4 bases, with 10 bases spanning the gap. The CDR3 sequence: CASRLTLNQPQHF. In DNA form, the CDR3 reads TGTGCCAGCAGACTCACCTTGAATCAGCCCCAGCATTTT.

The chain recombines TRBV6-6 with TRBJ2-2, with D possibly being TRBD1 (5 bases). This CDR3 comprises 15 residues. CDR1 and CDR2 from the germline V gene are MNHNY and SVGAGI (reference sequence). The V end lost 4 bases, the J end lost 4 bases, and 13 bases lay between the germline ends. The CDR3 sequence: CASSFISRATGELFF. The CDR3, as DNA: TGTGCCAGCAGTTTTATCTCCAGGGCCACCGGGGAGCTGTTTTTT.

V gene TRBV27 combines with J gene TRBJ1-2; tentatively, D is TRBD1 (5 bases). V lost 3 bases to trimming and J lost 4 bases, with 12 bases between them. The germline gives CDR1 MNHEY, CDR2 SMNVEV (reference sequence). The CDR3 sequence is 14 residues long. The CDR3 sequence: CASSLQGYPYGYTF. The CDR3 DNA reads as TGTGCCAGCAGTTTGCAGGGCTATCCCTATGGCTACACCTTC.

The chain couples TRBV4-2 to TRBJ2-5; maybe TRBD1 (6 bases). Germline V gives CDR1 LGHNA, CDR2 YNFKEQ. With 0 bases removed from V and 3 bases from J, the gap between germline ends came to 8 bases. CDR3 length equals 14 residues. The CDR3 DNA sequence: TGTGCCAGCAGCCAAGAGGGACATAAAGAGACCCAGTACTTC. Its protein is CASSQEGHKETQYF.

V is TRBV25-1 and J is TRBJ2-7; D gene unclear. Germline CDR1 is MGHDK and CDR2 is SYGVNS. The V end was cut by 1 base, the J end by 3 bases, with 7 bases between. The CDR3 is 13 amino acids. CDR3 protein: CASSEWNSYEQYF. The CDR3 coding sequence is TGTGCCAGCAGTGAATGGAATAGCTACGAGCAGTACTTC.

The chain employs TRBV6-5 and TRBJ2-7; a possible D gene is TRBD2 (5 bases). Germline CDR1 and CDR2: MNHEY and SVGAGI. Trimming took off 7 bases at V and 1 base at J, with 11 bases between the two ends. The CDR3 is 13 amino acids. CDR3 residues: CASTGWVSYEQYF. CDR3 sequence (DNA): TGTGCCAGCACGGGATGGGTGTCCTACGAGCAGTACTTC.

The rearrangement joins TRBV19 to TRBJ1-2, with D possibly TRBD1 on 6 matching bases. Deletions cut 6 bases from V and 4 bases from J, with 18 bases between. CDR3 length: 15 residues. Per germline, CDR1 LNHDA and CDR2 SQIVND (reference sequence). The CDR3 nucleotides read TGTGCCAGTAGCATCGCGGGCCAAGGGGGCTATGGCTACACCTTC. Its protein is CASSIAGQGGYGYTF. Full variable domain (outside the CDR3, taken from reference TRBV19 and TRBJ1-2): DGGITQSPKYLFRKEGQNVTLSCEQNLNHDAMYWYRQDPGQGLRLIYYSQIVNDFQKGDIAEGYSVSREKKESFPLTVTSAQKNPTAFYLCASSIAGQGGYGYTFGSGTRLTVV.

The rearrangement uses TRBV29-1 and TRBJ2-5; 8 bases line up with TRBD2. Germline loops: CDR1 SQVTM, CDR2 ANQGSEA. The CDR3 spans 13 residues. Trimming cost V 4 bases and J 5 bases; bases outside gene matches: 6. DNA of the CDR3: TGCAGCGTTGGATGGCGGGGGGTTGAGACCCAGTACTTC. Its protein is CSVGWRGVETQYF. The entire variable domain, with the rest obtained from reference TRBV29-1 and TRBJ2-5, is as follows: SAVISQKPSRDICQRGTSLTIQCQVDSQVTMMFWYRQQPGQSLTLIATANQGSEATYESGFVIDKFPISRPNLTFSTLTVSNMSPEDSSIYLCSVGWRGVETQYFGPGTRLLVL.

Only a few counts were recorded for this clone. This sequence joins TRBV18 and TRBJ1-1, with D maybe TRBD1 (5 bases). The CDR3 is made up of 14 amino acids. Germline V gene sequence: CDR1 KGHSH, CDR2 LQKENI. Trimming cost V 1 base and J 5 bases, with 11 bases left between them. CDR3 DNA sequence: TGTGCCAGCTCACCACAGGGGATCAAGACTGAAGCTTTCTTT. Its translation is CASSPQGIKTEAFF.

The rearrangement uses TRBV28 and TRBJ1-5; no reliable D call. V was trimmed by 2 bases and J by 5 bases, leaving 1 base between them. This CDR3 has 11 residues. Germline V CDR1 and CDR2: MDHEN, SYDVKM. CDR3: CASSLDQPQHF. CDR3 DNA: TGTGCCAGCAGTTTAGATCAGCCCCAGCATTTT.

The chain is built from TRBV7-8 and TRBJ2-7, with D maybe TRBD2 (6 bases). The germline V gene has CDR1 SGHVS and CDR2 FQNEAQ. CDR3 length: 15 residues. Trimming left V 2 bases short and J 4 bases short, with 15 bases between. CDR3: CASSLTPSGRYEQYF. In DNA, the CDR3 is TGTGCCAGCAGCTTAACCCCTTCAGGGAGGTACGAGCAGTACTTC.

This clone has just a few counts. The chain carries TRBV5-1 and TRBJ2-3; D ambiguous. The CDR3 extends over 15 amino acids. The germline V and J ends were trimmed by 4 bases and 4 bases, with 16 bases remaining between them. The germline CDR1 and CDR2 sequences are SGHRS and YFSETQ. The CDR3 sequence: CASSPWSNVADTQYF. DNA of the CDR3: TGCGCCAGCAGCCCCTGGTCGAACGTAGCAGATACGCAGTATTTT.

The chain uses TRBV9 and TRBJ2-7; D is uncertain. Germline CDR1 is SGDLS and CDR2 is YYNGEE. The CDR3 covers 14 residues. V was pared by 4 bases and J by 5 bases, with 16 bases between. The CDR3 nucleotides are TGTGCCAGCAGCACGGGCCGCAGGCTCAACGAGCAGTACTTC. Its protein product is CASSTGRRLNEQYF.

The chain recombines TRBV10-3 with TRBJ1-2; TRBD1 matches at 8 bases. The germline V gene has CDR1 ENHRY and CDR2 SYGVKD. This CDR3 contains 13 residues. V shed 11 bases, J shed 4 bases, and the junction held 9 bases outside the gene matches. The CDR3 DNA follows: TGTGCCGCTCGACAGGGGAACCCCTATGGCTACACCTTC. Protein sequence: CAARQGNPYGYTF.

V usage is TRBV7-9 and J usage is TRBJ2-3; 7 nucleotides line up with TRBD2. The CDR3 totals 16 residues. Germline V CDR1 and CDR2: SEHNR, FQNEAQ (reference sequence). Trimming took 3 bases from V and 0 from J; bases not matched to a gene: 6. The DNA for the CDR3 is TGTGCCAGCAGCTTGCCCCTAGCGGCTAGCACAGATACGCAGTATTTT. Translating it yields CASSLPLAASTDTQYF.

This sequence joins TRBV11-1 and TRBJ2-2; the D call may be TRBD1 or TRBD2 (5 bases each). Germline V gene data show CDR1 as SGHAT and CDR2 as FQDESV (reference sequence). V shed 2 bases and J shed 8 bases, with 12 bases lying between them. CDR3 length equals 14 residues. This CDR3 reads CASSLRDGAGELFF. DNA of the CDR3: TGTGCCAGCAGCTTAAGGGACGGGGCTGGGGAGCTGTTTTTT.

The chain carries TRBV30 and TRBJ2-2; D not certain. The CDR3 is 15 amino acids. Trimming removed 4 bases at V and 0 bases at J, with 12 bases between. The V gene's germline CDR1 is GTSNPN and CDR2 SVGIG (reference sequence). The CDR3 protein is CAWNTGQANTGELFF. The CDR3 coding sequence is TGTGCCTGGAATACGGGTCAGGCGAACACCGGGGAGCTGTTTTTT.

This chain joins TRBV28 and TRBJ2-6; the D is unclear. In germline, CDR1 is MDHEN, CDR2 SYDVKM. The CDR3 is 11 residues long. Trimming removed 11 bases at V and 3 bases at J, with 5 bases between. CDR3 region: CAVYGANVLTF. The CDR3 DNA follows: TGTGCCGTATATGGGGCCAACGTCCTGACTTTC. Full variable domain (rest looked up from reference TRBV28 and TRBJ2-6): DVKVTQSSRYLVKRTGEKVFLECVQDMDHENMFWYRQDPGLGLRLIYFSYDVKMKEKGDIPEGYSVSREKKERFSLILESASTNQTSMYLCAVYGANVLTFGAGSRLTVL.